A single sample gave rise to the 8 T cell receptor beta chains below, sequenced in a study of CD8 T cells in Susac syndrome. Roughly 0.45 to 1 ug RNA was reverse transcribed with random hexamers. TCRdb analysed the immunoSEQ multiplex PCR reads with MiXCR anew, one entry per CDR3 protein. This table has 250,000 to 300,000 distinct CDR3 sequences, 70% to 90% appearing once. The sequencing input was CD8+ T cells from PBMCs. The source of these receptors is a human donor with multiple sclerosis.

The table lists this clonotype with a count of one. J is TRBJ2-7 and V is TRBV10-1; 9 nucleotides line up with TRBD1. J lost 4 bases, V lost 7 bases, and 5 bases had no gene match. The V gene's germline CDR1 is WNHNN and CDR2 SYGVQD (reference sequence). This CDR3 is 13 amino acids long. CDR3 in DNA: TGCGCCAGCACTAAGGGACAGGGTTACGAGCAGTACTTC. Its translation is CASTKGQGYEQYF.

The chain links TRBV7-9 to TRBJ1-1, with TRBD1 as a possible D gene (6 bases). The CDR3 length is 13 residues. V was trimmed by 5 bases and J by 6 bases, leaving 13 bases between them. The germline V gene encodes CDR1 SEHNR and CDR2 FQNEAQ (reference sequence). This CDR3 reads CASSMRDRPEAFF. CDR3 in DNA: TGTGCCAGCAGCATGCGAGACAGGCCTGAAGCTTTCTTT.

CDR3 residues: CAWGPGGARYF. Written as DNA, the CDR3 is TGTGCCTGGGGTCCAGGCGGAGCTCGGTACTTC. The V and J genes are TRBV30 and TRBJ2-7; D ambiguous. Germline V lookup: CDR1 GTSNPN, CDR2 SVGIG (reference sequence). The CDR3 is 11 residues long. The V gene lost 5 bases and the J gene lost 12 bases, with 17 bases spanning the gap.

V is TRBV4-3 and J is TRBJ2-1; D tentatively fits TRBD1 or TRBD2 (5 bases each). There are 16 residues in the CDR3. Trimming stripped 0 bases from V and 12 bases from J, with 21 bases between. The germline CDR1 and CDR2 sequences are LGHNA and YSLEER. The CDR3 DNA sequence: TGCGCCAGCAGCCAAGAAGGAGGACTCGGGGCCCTAGCGCAGTTCTTC. Protein product: CASSQEGGLGALAQFF.

The V call is TRBV10-2, the J call TRBJ2-7, with 11 bases aligning to TRBD2. The CDR3 covers 15 residues. V shed 0 bases and J 12 bases; nucleotides not matched to a gene: 10. Per the germline V gene, CDR1 is WSHSY and CDR2 is SAAADI. The CDR3 DNA is TGCGCCAGCAGTGAGTCGGTAGCGGGAGGGTACTTTTGGTACTTC. Translated, it gives CASSESVAGGYFWYF.

This clonotype was observed a single time. V is TRBV29-1 and J is TRBJ2-7; the D is unclear. Germline assignment: CDR1 SQVTM and CDR2 ANQGSEA. The CDR3 is 11 residues long. Deletions cut 5 bases from V and 5 bases from J, with 10 bases between. DNA for the CDR3: TGCAGCGTTTCCCTCTCGCACGAGCAGTACTTC. Encoded protein: CSVSLSHEQYF.

This chain links TRBV15 with TRBJ2-7; tentatively, D is TRBD1 (6 bases). Per the germline V gene, CDR1 is LNHNV and CDR2 is YYDKDF (reference sequence). The CDR3 is 15 residues long. Between the trimmed V and J ends, which lost 2 bases and 0 bases, there was a span of 11 bases. CDR3 protein: CATSRLTGSSYEQYF. CDR3 nucleotides: TGTGCCACCAGCAGACTAACAGGGAGCTCCTACGAGCAGTACTTC.

The V call is TRBV20-1, the J call TRBJ1-2; possibly TRBD1 for D (5 bases). CDR1 DFQATT and CDR2 SNEGSKA come from the germline V gene (reference sequence). The V and J ends lost 0 bases and 2 bases respectively, with 7 bases between them. There are 13 residues in the CDR3. The CDR3 region is CSARDRANYGYTF. The CDR3 bases are TGCAGTGCTAGAGACAGGGCAAACTATGGCTACACCTTC.